The rows below give T cell receptor beta chains drawn from one sample of a study of shared clonotypes between healthy human individuals. The assay was immunoSEQ multiplex PCR, and TCRdb's table has in-frame clones only and misses some. Of fewer than 850,000 clones listed, roughly 87% were seen once; the top ten hold around a third. Sequencing input: memory CD8+ T cells from PBMCs. These receptor sequences come from a man between 18 and 35 years old in good health. Some clones in this sample may be carry-over from other donors' samples. Both conserved end residues are part of each CDR3. D genes are given only for firm matches. The size field is filled for only some rows; it gives once, few, many or a size class.

J gene: TRBJ2-4; D gene: .; clone size: .; V gene: TRBV7-2; CDR3 DNA: TGTGCCAGCAGCCCCACAGAGCCGGCTAGCACTCAGTACTTC; CDR3 protein: CASSPTEPASTQYF
J gene: TRBJ2-1; D gene: TRBD2; clone size: once; V gene: TRBV6-4; CDR3 DNA: TGTGCCAGCAGTCCTCTAGCGGGAGGTGGTTATGAGCAGTTCTTC; CDR3 protein: CASSPLAGGGYEQFF
J gene: TRBJ2-1; D gene: .; clone size: once; V gene: TRBV7-3; CDR3 DNA: TGTGCCAGCAGCGCCACAGGGAACTCCTACAATGAGCAGTTCTTC; CDR3 protein: CASSATGNSYNEQFF
J gene: TRBJ1-2; D gene: .; clone size: .; V gene: TRBV19; CDR3 DNA: TGTGCCAGTAGTCCCCGGGGCAGTCGCGGGGGTATCAACTATGGCTACACCTTC; CDR3 protein: CASSPRGSRGGINYGYTF
J gene: TRBJ1-6; D gene: .; clone size: .; V gene: TRBV6-1; CDR3 DNA: TGTGCCAGCAGTGAGTCGGCAGGGGAAGGGAATTCACCCCTCCACTTT; CDR3 protein: CASSESAGEGNSPLHF
J gene: TRBJ2-7; D gene: .; clone size: .; V gene: TRBV18; CDR3 DNA: TGTGCCAGCTCACCGAGTCGGACCTCCTACGAGCAGTACTTC; CDR3 protein: CASSPSRTSYEQYF
J gene: TRBJ2-2; D gene: .; clone size: .; V gene: TRBV21-1; CDR3 DNA: TGTGCCAGCAGCAAACCTGACAGGGGGCCGTGGGAGCTGTTTTTT; CDR3 protein: CASSKPDRGPWELFF
J gene: TRBJ2-7; D gene: .; clone size: .; V gene: TRBV6-1; CDR3 DNA: TGTGCCAGCAGTGAACTCAAGGGGGGTCACTACGAGCAGTACTTC; CDR3 protein: CASSELKGGHYEQYF
J gene: TRBJ1-2; D gene: .; clone size: .; V gene: TRBV6-1; CDR3 DNA: TGTGCCAGCAGTAGCCGGGGGAGGTCTAACTATGGCTACACCTTC; CDR3 protein: CASSSRGRSNYGYTF
J gene: TRBJ2-7; D gene: .; clone size: .; V gene: TRBV4-1; CDR3 DNA: TGCGCCAGCAGCCAATATATAGAAGCCTACGAGCAGTACTTC; CDR3 protein: CASSQYIEAYEQYF
J gene: TRBJ2-2; D gene: TRBD2; clone size: .; V gene: TRBV19; CDR3 DNA: TGTGCCAGTAGTATGGGGGTAGCGGGAGAAGCCGGGGAGCTGTTTTTT; CDR3 protein: CASSMGVAGEAGELFF
J gene: TRBJ2-7; D gene: .; clone size: .; V gene: TRBV4-3; CDR3 DNA: TGCGCCAGCAGCCAGCGAGCGGACAGCGCGTACTACGAGCAGTACTTC; CDR3 protein: CASSQRADSAYYEQYF
J gene: TRBJ2-2; D gene: .; clone size: .; V gene: TRBV28; CDR3 DNA: TGTGCCAGCAGTCGGGGCCGAACGAACACCGGGGAGCTGTTTTTT; CDR3 protein: CASSRGRTNTGELFF
J gene: TRBJ2-7; D gene: .; clone size: .; V gene: TRBV10-3; CDR3 DNA: TGTGCCATCAGTGAGTCTCCGGTGGGTGAGCGGGAGCAGTACTTC; CDR3 protein: CAISESPVGEREQYF
J gene: TRBJ2-3; D gene: TRBD2; clone size: .; V gene: TRBV27; CDR3 DNA: TGTGCCACGAGACTAGCGGATACAGATACGCAGTATTTT; CDR3 protein: CATRLADTDTQYF
J gene: TRBJ2-5; D gene: .; clone size: .; V gene: TRBV5-1; CDR3 DNA: TGCGCCAGCAGCTTGGGGGCTTACCAAAGGGTCCAAGAGACCCAGTACTTC; CDR3 protein: CASSLGAYQRVQETQYF
J gene: TRBJ2-1; D gene: TRBD1; clone size: .; V gene: TRBV7-9; CDR3 DNA: TGTGCCAGCAGCTCCCGGGACAGGGTACGCGATGAGCAGTTCTTC; CDR3 protein: CASSSRDRVRDEQFF
J gene: TRBJ2-2; D gene: .; clone size: .; V gene: TRBV27; CDR3 DNA: TGTGCCAGCAGTGTCAGGAGTGGGGAGCTGTTTTTT; CDR3 protein: CASSVRSGELFF
J gene: TRBJ2-7; D gene: TRBD2; clone size: .; V gene: TRBV7-8; CDR3 DNA: TGTGCCAGCAGCACAATACTTAAGGGACTAGCCTACGAGCAGTACTTC; CDR3 protein: CASSTILKGLAYEQYF
J gene: TRBJ2-7; D gene: .; clone size: .; V gene: TRBV2; CDR3 DNA: TGTGCCAGCCGCCACCCCCGGGGAGGCTACGAGCAGTACTTC; CDR3 protein: CASRHPRGGYEQYF
J gene: TRBJ1-3; D gene: .; clone size: .; V gene: TRBV4-3; CDR3 DNA: TGCGCCAGCAGCCAAGATGGGGGTACTGGAAACACCATATATTTT; CDR3 protein: CASSQDGGTGNTIYF
J gene: TRBJ2-7; D gene: TRBD1; clone size: .; V gene: TRBV19; CDR3 DNA: TGTGCCAGTAGGCCTACAGGGGAAGGGTCGGTCGAGCAGTACTTC; CDR3 protein: CASRPTGEGSVEQYF
J gene: TRBJ2-7; D gene: .; clone size: .; V gene: TRBV27; CDR3 DNA: TGTGCCAGCAGTTTGGGGTCTGGGGGAGGCGAGCAGTACTTC; CDR3 protein: CASSLGSGGGEQYF
J gene: TRBJ2-5; D gene: .; clone size: .; V gene: TRBV29-1; CDR3 DNA: TGCAGCGTTGACAGTAACGAGGGGGAGACCCAGTACTTC; CDR3 protein: CSVDSNEGETQYF
J gene: TRBJ2-7; D gene: .; clone size: .; V gene: TRBV28; CDR3 DNA: TGTGCCAGCAGTTCCCATTTCAAGGGGCCCTCCTACGAGCAGTACTTC; CDR3 protein: CASSSHFKGPSYEQYF
J gene: TRBJ1-6; D gene: .; clone size: many; V gene: TRBV30; CDR3 DNA: TGTGCCTGGAGTGTAGGGTTCCGGGAGTTTGGGGGTTCACCCCTCCACTTT; CDR3 protein: CAWSVGFREFGGSPLHF
J gene: TRBJ2-7; D gene: .; clone size: .; V gene: TRBV28; CDR3 DNA: TGTGCCAGCAGTTTTTTTGGCAGGGGCTACGAGCAGTACTTC; CDR3 protein: CASSFFGRGYEQYF
J gene: TRBJ1-5; D gene: .; clone size: .; V gene: TRBV19; CDR3 DNA: TGTGCCAGTAGCATCAGACACTGGGAGCCTAAACCGGGGGGGGAATGGTGCCAGCCCCAGCATTTT; CDR3 protein: CASSIRHWEPKPGGEWCQPQHF
J gene: TRBJ1-3; D gene: .; clone size: .; V gene: TRBV19; CDR3 DNA: TGTGCCAGTACAGGGGCGTCTGGAAACACCATATATTTT; CDR3 protein: CASTGASGNTIYF
J gene: TRBJ2-2; D gene: TRBD1; clone size: .; V gene: TRBV29-1; CDR3 DNA: TGCAGCGTTGGACAGGGGAGGGAGCTGTTTTTT; CDR3 protein: CSVGQGRELFF
J gene: TRBJ2-7; D gene: TRBD1; clone size: .; V gene: TRBV2; CDR3 DNA: TGTGCCAGCAGTACCCGGGACAGCTATTATGAGCAGTACTTC; CDR3 protein: CASSTRDSYYEQYF
J gene: TRBJ2-1; D gene: TRBD2; clone size: .; V gene: TRBV6-5; CDR3 DNA: TGTGCCAGCAGTTCCCCCGGACTAGCGGGATACAATGAGCAGTTCTTC; CDR3 protein: CASSSPGLAGYNEQFF
J gene: TRBJ2-2; D gene: TRBD2; clone size: .; V gene: TRBV7-9; CDR3 DNA: TGTGCCAGCAGCTTCCACTGGCGGGAGCGCTTGTTTAGGGAGCTGTTTTTT; CDR3 protein: CASSFHWRERLFRELFF
J gene: TRBJ1-1; D gene: .; clone size: .; V gene: TRBV9; CDR3 DNA: TGTGCCAGCAGTGGGGGGCTGAACACTGAAGCTTTCTTT; CDR3 protein: CASSGGLNTEAFF
J gene: TRBJ1-1; D gene: .; clone size: .; V gene: TRBV5-3; CDR3 DNA: TGTGCCAGAAGCCCGGGACGGCCCTCCAGGATGAACACTGAAGCTTTCTTT; CDR3 protein: CARSPGRPSRMNTEAFF
J gene: TRBJ2-1; D gene: .; clone size: .; V gene: TRBV15; CDR3 DNA: TGTGCCACCAGCAGACTAGCGAGCCCCTACAATGAGCAGTTCTTC; CDR3 protein: CATSRLASPYNEQFF
J gene: TRBJ2-1; D gene: TRBD2; clone size: .; V gene: TRBV5-1; CDR3 DNA: TGCGCCAGCAGCCTACCTAGCGGGGTCTACAATGAGCAGTTCTTC; CDR3 protein: CASSLPSGVYNEQFF
J gene: TRBJ2-1; D gene: TRBD2; clone size: .; V gene: TRBV28; CDR3 DNA: TGTGCCAGCAGACCGGGACTAGCGTACAGCTCCTACAATGAGCAGTTCTTC; CDR3 protein: CASRPGLAYSSYNEQFF
J gene: TRBJ2-6; D gene: .; clone size: .; V gene: TRBV27; CDR3 DNA: TGTGCCAGCAGTTTATTTGGCTCTGGGGCCAACGTCCTGACTTTC; CDR3 protein: CASSLFGSGANVLTF
J gene: TRBJ2-5; D gene: TRBD1; clone size: .; V gene: TRBV11-2; CDR3 DNA: TGTGCCAGCAGCCAGAGGACAGGGGGCCAAGAGACCCAGTACTTC; CDR3 protein: CASSQRTGGQETQYF
J gene: TRBJ2-3; D gene: TRBD2; clone size: .; V gene: TRBV18; CDR3 DNA: TGTGCCAGCTCACCACCGTCAGGAACTAGCGGGAGTCGGCGCACGCAGTATTTT; CDR3 protein: CASSPPSGTSGSRRTQYF
J gene: TRBJ1-2; D gene: .; clone size: once; V gene: TRBV4-2; CDR3 DNA: TGTGCCAGCAGCCAAGATGAGACAGGCCCATTTCCTGCCTGGGGCTACACCTTC; CDR3 protein: CASSQDETGPFPAWGYTF
J gene: TRBJ2-7; D gene: .; clone size: .; V gene: TRBV11-2; CDR3 DNA: TGTGCCAGCAGCTTAGGAGAGGGTATATGGCAGTACTTC; CDR3 protein: CASSLGEGIWQYF
J gene: TRBJ2-1; D gene: .; clone size: .; V gene: TRBV6-4; CDR3 DNA: TGTGCCAGCAGTGACTCGGGGGGTAGTCATGATGAGCAGTTCTTC; CDR3 protein: CASSDSGGSHDEQFF
J gene: TRBJ2-3; D gene: .; clone size: .; V gene: TRBV6-6; CDR3 DNA: TGTGCCAGCAGTTACCCTAGAGAGGGCGACACAGATACGCAGTATTTT; CDR3 protein: CASSYPREGDTDTQYF
J gene: TRBJ2-2; D gene: TRBD1; clone size: .; V gene: TRBV4-3; CDR3 DNA: TGCGCCAGCAGCCAAGTTGGTAACTCGGCAGGGGGAAGGGCCGGGGAGCTGTTTTTT; CDR3 protein: CASSQVGNSAGGRAGELFF